These 30 T cell receptor beta chains originate from one sample sequenced in a study of blood T cells in healthy people across ages (dated by TCRdb to the mid-2010s). The library was obtained by 5' RACE. TCRdb names Illumina HiSeq 2500 as the instrument used. The second PCR ran for roughly 7 to 12 cycles and used a J-beta primer mix along with a sample-barcoded 5' primer. The raw public reads went through TCRdb reprocessing: fastp at Q25, MiXCR clone calling, in-frame beta chains kept. Each CDR3 protein appears once, grouped with its most common genes and DNA. Present in this sample are about 640,000 distinct CDR3 sequences, approximately 50% of which were seen just once. Approximately 40% of the sample belongs to the ten largest clones. The sample taken for sequencing was blood. The receptors derive from a man in his fifties or sixties in good health.

The chain employs TRBV20-1 and TRBJ1-5; weak D call: TRBD1 (5 bases). CDR1 is DFQATT, CDR2 SNEGSKA, per germline (reference sequence). Trimming shortened V by 1 base and J by 3 bases, and 7 bases separated the two germline ends. This CDR3 contains 13 residues. CDR3 nucleotide sequence: TGCAGTGCTAGAGCCGGGGCCAATCAGCCCCAGCATTTT. Its protein is CSARAGANQPQHF.

The rearrangement uses TRBV20-1 and TRBJ2-5; TRBD1 is a possible D gene (5 bases). CDR1 and CDR2 (germline): DFQATT, SNEGSKA (reference sequence). The V end lost 5 bases, the J end lost 1 base, and 8 bases lay between the germline ends. The CDR3 contains 12 residues. The CDR3 bases are TGCAGTGCTCACAGGTTCCAAGAGACCCAGTACTTC. As protein: CSAHRFQETQYF.

CDR3 region: CASSSGRPEGTDTQYF. The DNA for the CDR3 is TGCGCCAGCAGCTCGGGACGGCCGGAGGGGACAGATACGCAGTATTTT. The genes are TRBV5-1 and TRBJ2-3; maybe TRBD2 (6 bases). The germline V gene has CDR1 SGHRS and CDR2 YFSETQ. V lost 3 bases and J 3 bases, leaving 17 bases between the germline ends. The CDR3 totals 16 residues.

The table lists this clonotype with a count of one. This chain connects TRBV28 to TRBJ1-5, with TRBD1 matching over 7 bases. V shed 4 bases and J 3 bases; nucleotides not matched to a gene: 6. CDR1 is MDHEN and CDR2 is SYDVKM in the germline V gene. The CDR3 runs to 15 residues. Here the CDR3 reads CASSSTGTDNQPQHF. CDR3 nucleotide sequence: TGTGCCAGCAGTTCGACCGGGACAGACAATCAGCCCCAGCATTTT.

The chain links TRBV20-1 to TRBJ2-5; 9 nucleotides line up with TRBD1. The DNA end is a closer match to TRBJ2-7, so the J assignment may be wrong. The CDR3 covers 13 residues. Germline assignment: CDR1 DFQATT and CDR2 SNEGSKA (reference sequence). CDR3 residues: CSALRTGVHEQYF. The CDR3 nucleotides read TGCAGTGCTCTTCGGACAGGGGTCCACGAGCAGTACTTC.

This chain uses TRBV18 with TRBJ2-1; 7 bases align to TRBD1. The length of the CDR3 is 16 residues. CDR1 and CDR2 from the germline V gene are KGHSH and LQKENI. Unmatched junction bases numbered 7, after V lost 3 bases and J lost 2 bases. This CDR3 reads CASSPDRDLTYNEQFF. DNA for the CDR3: TGTGCCAGCTCACCCGACAGGGATCTCACCTACAATGAGCAGTTCTTC.

This clonotype appeared a single time. This sequence joins TRBV2 and TRBJ2-5, with D perhaps TRBD2 (7 bases). Germline CDR1 is SNHLY and CDR2 is FYNNEI. CDR3 length: 15 amino acids. V lost 2 bases and J lost 4, with 14 bases in between. CDR3: CASSEWRGLRETQYF. The CDR3 nucleotides read TGTGCCAGCAGTGAATGGCGGGGGCTACGAGAGACCCAGTACTTC.

The chain is built from TRBV4-1 and TRBJ2-2, with D perhaps TRBD2 (6 bases). Germline assignment: CDR1 MGHRA and CDR2 YSYEKL. The CDR3 is 14 amino acids. Trimming took off 6 bases at V and 5 bases at J, with 13 bases between the two ends. In DNA form, the CDR3 reads TGCGCCAGCAGGCAGGCGGGGTTTACCGGGGAGCTGTTTTTT. The encoded protein is CASRQAGFTGELFF.

The chain joins TRBV6-9 to TRBJ1-6, with 9 bases fitting TRBD1. The CDR3 runs 18 residues. Germline V CDR1 and CDR2: MNHGY, SVAAGI. With V trimmed by 5 bases and J by 1 base, 9 bases remained unmatched. The CDR3 spells CASSPRPGTGSYNSPLHF. As DNA, the CDR3 is TGTGCCAGCAGTCCTCGTCCCGGGACAGGGTCCTATAATTCACCCCTCCACTTT.

The chain recombines TRBV27 with TRBJ2-7; D might be TRBD1 (6 bases). The CDR3 spans 17 residues. V dropped 8 bases and J dropped 2 bases, with 25 bases sitting between them. From germline, CDR1 is MNHEY and CDR2 SMNVEV (reference sequence). The CDR3 bases are TGTGCCAGCGTCATACCCAGGGGCCCCACATCACCCTACGAGCAGTACTTC. Translation: CASVIPRGPTSPYEQYF.

The chain joins TRBV6-2 or TRBV6-3 to TRBJ2-6; possibly TRBD1 for D (6 bases). CDR1 is MNHEY, CDR2 SVGEGT, per germline. This CDR3 comprises 15 residues. The germline V and J ends were trimmed by 5 bases and 0 bases, with 8 bases remaining between them. CDR3 DNA sequence: TGTGCCAGCAGTGGGACATTCTCTGGGGCCAACGTCCTGACTTTC. This gives the protein CASSGTFSGANVLTF.

The chain combines TRBV28 with TRBJ2-2, with D perhaps TRBD1 or TRBD2 (5 bases each). Per the germline V gene, CDR1 is MDHEN and CDR2 is SYDVKM. The V gene lost 4 bases and the J gene lost 3 bases, with 18 bases spanning the gap. The CDR3 consists of 17 residues. The CDR3 DNA follows: TGTGCCAGCAGTTATGTTATGATAGGGACCGACACCGGGGAGCTGTTTTTT. Protein sequence: CASSYVMIGTDTGELFF.

The CDR3: CSVIQGSGTDTQYF. The DNA for the CDR3 is TGCAGCGTGATACAGGGGTCGGGCACAGATACGCAGTATTTT. This chain connects TRBV29-1 to TRBJ2-3; 7 bases agree with TRBD1. The CDR3 extends over 14 amino acids. J lost 1 base, V lost 6 bases, and 7 bases had no gene match. CDR1 SQVTM and CDR2 ANQGSEA come from the germline V gene.

This rearrangement joins TRBV29-1 to TRBJ2-1; possibly TRBD1 or TRBD2 for D (6 bases each). V was trimmed by 0 bases and J by 3 bases, leaving 21 bases between them. Germline CDR1 SQVTM, CDR2 ANQGSEA. The CDR3 covers 18 residues. This CDR3 reads CSVEDLGGTGGVYNEQFF. CDR3 DNA sequence: TGCAGCGTTGAAGATCTAGGGGGAACAGGAGGGGTCTACAATGAGCAGTTCTTC.

The rearrangement uses TRBV9 and TRBJ2-3; D remains unclear. The V gene lost 4 bases and the J gene lost 3 bases, with 18 bases spanning the gap. This CDR3 has 16 residues. Germline V gives CDR1 SGDLS, CDR2 YYNGEE. The CDR3 region is CASSPSVVSTTDTQYF. CDR3 DNA sequence: TGTGCCAGCAGCCCGTCGGTGGTCTCCACGACAGATACGCAGTATTTT.

The table lists this clonotype with a few counts. J is TRBJ2-5 and V is TRBV7-2; 9 bases fit TRBD2. The ends lost 8 bases at V and 7 bases at J; junction bases unmatched: 11. This CDR3 region has 14 residues. Germline lookup yields CDR1 SGHTA and CDR2 FQGNSA. CDR3 loop: CASGPSGVTGTQYF. The CDR3 DNA is TGTGCCAGCGGACCTAGCGGGGTAACGGGGACCCAGTACTTC.

This clonotype was seen once. The CDR3, as DNA: TGTGCCAGCAGCTGGGGACGGATGAACACTGAAGCTTTCTTT. Translating gives CASSWGRMNTEAFF. The J gene is TRBJ1-1, the V gene TRBV7-2; D might be TRBD1 (5 bases). The CDR3 has 14 residues. The V end lost 4 bases, the J end lost 0 bases, and 9 bases lay between the germline ends. Germline V lookup: CDR1 SGHTA, CDR2 FQGNSA.

The chain employs TRBV5-1 and TRBJ2-5; TRBD2 agrees at 12 bases. V dropped 4 bases and J dropped 4; count of bases not matched to a gene: 5. Per germline, CDR1 SGHRS and CDR2 YFSETQ. This CDR3 is built from 15 residues. The CDR3 DNA is TGCGCCAGCAGCGCACCGACTAGCGGGAGAGAGACCCAGTACTTC. Its translation is CASSAPTSGRETQYF.

This rearrangement joins TRBV4-3 to TRBJ2-7; possible D gene TRBD1, 5 bases. In germline, CDR1 is LGHNA, CDR2 YSLEER. This CDR3 is built from 15 residues. V lost 0 bases to trimming and J lost 3 bases, with 12 bases between them. CDR3 sequence reads: CASSQDRGRDYEQYF. DNA of the CDR3: TGCGCCAGCAGCCAAGATAGAGGCAGGGACTACGAGCAGTACTTC.

This chain links TRBV6-5 with TRBJ2-7; 8 bases are shared with TRBD1. Unmatched junction bases numbered 6, after V lost 6 bases and J lost 2 bases. Germline V gene lookup returns CDR1 MNHEY and CDR2 SVGAGI. CDR3 length: 14 amino acids. The CDR3 reads CASSLRQGTYEQYF. CDR3 bases: TGTGCCAGCAGCCTGAGACAGGGGACCTACGAGCAGTACTTC.

This clonotype was counted only a few times. The chain couples TRBV28 to TRBJ2-5; TRBD2 might be the D (6 bases). This CDR3 region has 13 residues. Germline loops: CDR1 MDHEN, CDR2 SYDVKM. V gave up 6 bases and J gave up 4 bases, with 12 bases separating them. CDR3 residues: CASSGGIGETQYF. The CDR3 DNA reads as TGTGCCAGCAGCGGGGGAATTGGAGAGACCCAGTACTTC.

The table lists this clonotype with a few counts. This chain connects TRBV6-6 to TRBJ2-1; D gene unclear. The CDR3 has 13 amino acids. The V gene lost 2 bases and the J gene lost 4 bases, with 6 bases spanning the gap. Looked up from germline, CDR1 is MNHNY and CDR2 is SVGAGI (reference sequence). CDR3 sequence (DNA): TGTGCCAGCAGTTACACCAGTTACAATGAGCAGTTCTTC. Protein: CASSYTSYNEQFF.

This clonotype has only a few counts. The chain recombines TRBV20-1 with TRBJ2-1; D gene ambiguous. CDR1 is DFQATT, CDR2 SNEGSKA, per germline (reference sequence). Trimming pared 6 bases from V and 1 base from J, leaving 16 bases between. The CDR3 contains 15 residues. The CDR3 DNA reads as TGCAGTGCAGACCCTAAAGGCCGGTCCTACAATGAGCAGTTCTTC. Its translation: CSADPKGRSYNEQFF.

The V gene is TRBV29-1, the J gene TRBJ1-1, with TRBD1 as a possible D gene (5 bases). The CDR3 covers 13 residues. Germline V lookup: CDR1 SQVTM, CDR2 ANQGSEA. V was cut by 5 bases and J by 1 base, with 11 bases left in between. DNA of the CDR3: TGCAGCGTTTGTGCTGACAGGAACACTGAAGCTTTCTTT. Translation gives CSVCADRNTEAFF.

The sample holds a few counts of this clonotype. This rearrangement joins TRBV12-3 or TRBV12-4 to TRBJ2-1, with 7 bases aligning to TRBD1. The length of the CDR3 is 16 residues. Trimming took 3 bases from V and 2 from J; bases not matched to a gene: 7. CDR3 DNA sequence: TGTGCCAGCAGTTTTTCTAGACAGGGTCCCTACAATGAGCAGTTCTTC. It specifies CASSFSRQGPYNEQFF.

DNA for the CDR3: TGTGCCATCACGGCTAGCGGGGCCACAGATACGCAGTATTTT. Translating it yields CAITASGATDTQYF. This chain links TRBV10-3 with TRBJ2-3; 9 bases align to TRBD2. Germline-derived CDR1 and CDR2 are ENHRY and SYGVKD. V trimming: 7 bases; J trimming: 2 bases; junction bases outside the gene matches: 4. This CDR3 spans 14 amino acids.

The chain recombines TRBV2 with TRBJ2-5; a possible D gene is TRBD1 (6 bases). The end of the DNA is better explained by TRBJ2-7, so the J call may be wrong. Germline assignment: CDR1 SNHLY and CDR2 FYNNEI. There are 15 residues in the CDR3. The chain's CDR3 is CASSGYAQGRDEQYF. The CDR3 DNA reads TGTGCCAGCAGTGGTTATGCCCAGGGGCGGGACGAGCAGTACTTC.

The chain uses TRBV6-2 or TRBV6-3 and TRBJ2-3, with TRBD2 matching 8 bases. The ends lost 7 bases at V and 6 bases at J; junction bases unmatched: 6. The length of the CDR3 is 13 residues. The germline CDR1 and CDR2 sequences are MNHEY and SVGEGT. Written as DNA, the CDR3 is TGTGCCAGCAAAGCGGGGGATAGGGATACGCAGTATTTT. This encodes CASKAGDRDTQYF.

The chain joins TRBV24-1 to TRBJ2-3, with D maybe TRBD2 (6 bases). The CDR3 runs to 15 residues. V gave up 5 bases and J gave up 0 bases, with 11 bases separating them. The germline V gene has CDR1 KGHDR and CDR2 SFDVKD. In DNA form, the CDR3 reads TGTGCCACCAGTGCCGACGGGGGTAGCACAGATACGCAGTATTTT. As protein: CATSADGGSTDTQYF.

The genes are TRBV6-6 and TRBJ1-2; D not certain. Germline loops: CDR1 MNHNY, CDR2 SVGAGI (reference sequence). CDR3 length: 15 amino acids. The V end lost 0 bases, the J end lost 2 bases, and 10 bases lay between the germline ends. The CDR3 loop is CASSYSAAANYGYTF. CDR3 DNA sequence: TGTGCCAGCAGTTACTCGGCAGCCGCGAACTATGGCTACACCTTC.